The 32 T cell receptor beta chains below were found in one sample sequenced in a study. MiXCR, applied by TCRdb to the RT-PCR reads, yields one record per CDR3 protein. This repertoire shows hundreds of thousands of distinct CDR3 sequences, around 14% found once; its top ten account for roughly 3.6%. The sequenced sample was memory CD4+ T cells from blood. The receptors derive from a female donor in good health, serving as a healthy control.

The CDR3 DNA is TGTGCCAGCAGTTTTTTTCTAGCGGGAAGGAGTGACACCGGGGAGCTGTTTTTT. Amino acid sequence: CASSFFLAGRSDTGELFF. This chain joins TRBV12-3 or TRBV12-4 and TRBJ2-2, with 9 bases that match TRBD2. The CDR3 runs 18 residues. The V and J ends lost 3 bases and 3 bases, in that order; junction bases with no gene match: 11.

The chain uses TRBV12-3 or TRBV12-4 and TRBJ1-3; D is unresolved. Between the trimmed V and J ends, which lost 11 bases and 4 bases, there was a span of 15 bases. The CDR3 is 13 amino acids. The CDR3 bases are TGTGCCGGTCAAACGGGATCCGGAAACACCATATATTTT. This sequence encodes CAGQTGSGNTIYF.

The chain has TRBV20-1 and TRBJ1-2; 9 bases are a match to TRBD1. Germline-derived CDR1 and CDR2 are DFQATT and SNEGSKA (reference sequence). The CDR3 covers 14 residues. The J segment lost 1 base and the V segment lost 6 bases, leaving 6 bases of the junction unmatched. CDR3 DNA: TGCAGTGCAGCCCAGACAGGGGGTAACTATGGCTACACCTTC. This sequence encodes CSAAQTGGNYGYTF.

The chain links TRBV6-6 to TRBJ1-5; 7 positions agree with TRBD1. The ends lost 6 bases at V and 1 base at J; junction bases unmatched: 12. The length of the CDR3 is 17 residues. The germline gives CDR1 MNHNY, CDR2 SVGAGI (reference sequence). The DNA of the CDR3 is TGTGCCAGCAGGACCAATCAGGGACAGTTAAGCAATCAGCCCCAGCATTTT. It yields the protein CASRTNQGQLSNQPQHF.

V usage is TRBV20-1 and J usage is TRBJ2-7; the match to TRBD2 covers 14 bases. Germline V gene lookup returns CDR1 DFQATT and CDR2 SNEGSKA (reference sequence). With 5 bases clipped from V and 3 bases from J, the junction kept 12 bases outside the gene matches. This CDR3 is 17 amino acids long. CDR3 bases: TGCAGTGCTCCTGTTGGGACTAGCGGGAGAATTGGCTACGAGCAGTACTTC. It is translated as CSAPVGTSGRIGYEQYF.

Many counts were recorded for this clonotype. This chain links TRBV6-2 or TRBV6-3 with TRBJ1-2; 9 nucleotides match TRBD1. CDR1 and CDR2 from the germline V gene are MNHEY and SVGEGT. V lost 6 bases, J lost 4 bases, and 6 bases stayed unmatched. The CDR3 sequence is 14 residues long. DNA for the CDR3: TGTGCCAGCAGCGAACAGGGGGCTGGCTATGGCTACACCTTC. It specifies CASSEQGAGYGYTF.

In its sample, this clonotype was seen a few times. A much more abundant neighbour one base away suggests this may be a read error. The rearrangement links TRBV30 to TRBJ2-7; D is undetermined. The CDR3 has 11 amino acids. Germline V gene data show CDR1 as GTSNPN and CDR2 as SVGIG (reference sequence). The ends were cut back, 0 bases at V and 5 bases at J, with 5 bases in the middle. The DNA of the CDR3 is TGTGCCTGGAGTGTAGGGAACGAGCAGTACTTC. The encoded protein is CAWSVGNEQYF.

Notes on this clonotype: Given a much more abundant clone one base away, this may be a read error. This rearrangement joins TRBV20-1 to TRBJ2-7; 15 nucleotides agree with TRBD2. This CDR3 spans 14 amino acids. Germline trimming cut 4 bases from V and 9 bases from J; bases unmatched to any gene: 7. CDR1 and CDR2 (germline): DFQATT, SNEGSKA (reference sequence). The chain's CDR3 is CSATFGTSGRRQYF. In DNA form, the CDR3 reads TGCAGTGCTACCTTCGGGACTAGCGGGAGGAGGCAGTACTTC.

This clonotype was found many times. The chain combines TRBV12-3 or TRBV12-4 with TRBJ2-7; TRBD2 matches 8 bases. Trimming took 2 bases from V and 2 from J; bases not matched to a gene: 8. This CDR3 region has 16 residues. For the CDR3, the DNA is TGTGCCAGCAGTTTATCCTTAGCGGGATTTCCCTACGAGCAGTACTTC. It specifies CASSLSLAGFPYEQYF.

V and J are TRBV5-6 and TRBJ2-7, with 9 positions matching TRBD1. The CDR3 contains 20 residues. CDR1 SGHDT and CDR2 YYEEEE come from the germline V gene. The J segment lost 0 bases and the V segment lost 0 bases, leaving 16 bases of the junction unmatched. The CDR3 loop reads CASSLAKQGAPKRSSYEQYF. The CDR3 region has the DNA TGTGCCAGCAGCTTGGCGAAACAGGGGGCACCTAAAAGGAGCTCCTACGAGCAGTACTTC.

This clonotype was found a few times. The chain recombines TRBV9 with TRBJ2-5; 10 bases line up with TRBD2. The CDR3 runs to 15 residues. J was trimmed by 5 bases and V by 4 bases; bases with no gene match: 8. Germline assignment: CDR1 SGDLS and CDR2 YYNGEE. The CDR3 DNA is TGTGCCAGCAGCTCGGGGACTAGCGAATCGGAGACCCAGTACTTC. Translating gives CASSSGTSESETQYF.

The chain has TRBV27 and TRBJ2-7; D perhaps matches TRBD1 (6 bases). CDR3 length: 15 amino acids. Trimming removed 7 bases at V and 4 bases at J, with 20 bases between. Germline assignment: CDR1 MNHEY and CDR2 SMNVEV (reference sequence). The CDR3 coding sequence is TGTGCCAGCAAGACCGCGGCAGGGGCTGTTTACGAGCAGTACTTC. Amino acid sequence: CASKTAAGAVYEQYF.

This clonotype has a handful of counts. The rearrangement links TRBV24-1 to TRBJ2-5; D is perhaps TRBD1 (6 bases). Trimming removed 4 bases from V and 7 bases from J, with 21 bases in between. This CDR3 contains 16 residues. Germline V gene sequence: CDR1 KGHDR, CDR2 SFDVKD. CDR3 sequence reads: CATSDQGAGQRGTQYF. CDR3 DNA sequence: TGTGCCACCAGTGACCAAGGGGCTGGACAGCGCGGGACCCAGTACTTC.

This rearrangement joins TRBV20-1 to TRBJ2-3; 8 bases fit TRBD2. The length of the CDR3 is 14 residues. The germline CDR1 and CDR2 sequences are DFQATT and SNEGSKA (reference sequence). Trimming cost V 0 bases and J 3 bases; bases outside gene matches: 2. In DNA, the CDR3 is TGCAGTGCTAGAGACCCTAGCGGGACAGATACGCAGTATTTT. Translation gives CSARDPSGTDTQYF.

This clonotype was seen repeatedly, ten times or more. The V call is TRBV27, the J call TRBJ1-2; D possibly corresponds to TRBD1 (5 bases). There are 15 residues in the CDR3. Germline V gene data show CDR1 as MNHEY and CDR2 as SMNVEV (reference sequence). V was pared by 6 bases and J by 0 bases, with 14 bases between. The CDR3 DNA reads as TGTGCCAGCAGCCGAACAGGCCCCACTAACTATGGCTACACCTTC. This encodes CASSRTGPTNYGYTF.

The table lists this clonotype with a few counts. The V and J genes are TRBV12-3 or TRBV12-4 and TRBJ2-7; 7 bases map to TRBD1. CDR3 length: 13 residues. V gave up 3 bases and J gave up 6 bases; unmatched junction bases: 5. Here the CDR3 DNA reads TGTGCCAGCAGTTTTTCCGGGGACAGCGAGCAGTACTTC. Translation: CASSFSGDSEQYF.

There are a few counts of this clonotype. The chain uses TRBV5-1 and TRBJ2-1, with TRBD2 matching over 8 bases. Germline assignment: CDR1 SGHRS and CDR2 YFSETQ. CDR3 length: 16 residues. The trim removed 0 bases at V and 4 bases at J, leaving 6 bases unmatched. The CDR3: CASSLVGAGAYNEQFF. The DNA for the CDR3 is TGCGCCAGCAGCTTGGTTGGAGCGGGGGCATACAATGAGCAGTTCTTC. Full variable domain (rest looked up from reference TRBV5-1 and TRBJ2-1): KAGVTQTPRYLIKTRGQQVTLSCSPISGHRSVSWYQQTPGQGLQFLFEYFSETQRNKGNFPGRFSGRQFSNSRSEMNVSTLELGDSALYLCASSLVGAGAYNEQFFGPGTRLTVL.

The CDR3 is CASSKAPTSGRHEQFF. In DNA form, the CDR3 reads TGTGCCAGCAGCAAAGCGCCAACTAGCGGGAGGCATGAGCAGTTCTTC. The chain joins TRBV21-1 to TRBJ2-1; the D call of TRBD2 is as the table states it, not checked on the DNA. TRBV21-1 is flagged as a pseudogene. The CDR3 has 16 amino acids.

This chain joins TRBV7-2 and TRBJ1-1; TRBD1 matches 9 bases. The CDR3 is made up of 14 amino acids. The V and J ends lost 0 bases and 7 bases, in that order; junction bases with no gene match: 3. Per the germline V gene, CDR1 is SGHTA and CDR2 is FQGNSA. CDR3 DNA: TGTGCCAGCAGCTTAGCAGGGACAGGGCGTGAAGCTTTCTTT. This gives the protein CASSLAGTGREAFF.

This clonotype was recorded a few times. This chain joins TRBV24-1 and TRBJ1-5; D call uncertain. This CDR3 region has 14 residues. From germline, CDR1 is KGHDR and CDR2 SFDVKD. Trimming cost V 5 bases and J 3 bases, with 10 bases left between them. CDR3 loop: CATSGGLNNQPQHF. DNA for the CDR3: TGTGCCACCAGTGGGGGTCTCAACAATCAGCCCCAGCATTTT.

This clonotype was seen a few times. The gene calls are TRBV3-1 and TRBJ2-3, with TRBD2 matching 10 bases. Germline V gene sequence: CDR1 LGHDT, CDR2 YNNKEL (reference sequence). The CDR3 covers 17 residues. Germline trimming cut 0 bases from V and 3 bases from J; bases unmatched to any gene: 6. CDR3 sequence (DNA): TGTGCCAGCAGCCAAGAACCGGCTAGCGGGAGAACAGATACGCAGTATTTT. Residues: CASSQEPASGRTDTQYF.

This clonotype was found a few times. This chain connects TRBV7-6 to TRBJ2-1, with a possible D match to TRBD2 (6 bases). The V end lost 5 bases, the J end lost 9 bases, and 11 bases lay between the germline ends. CDR1 is SGHVS, CDR2 FNYEAQ, per germline. The CDR3 has 12 residues. CDR3 protein: CASSGAGPEQFF. DNA for the CDR3: TGTGCCAGCAGCGGAGCGGGCCCTGAGCAGTTCTTC.

This clonotype was found many times. The V gene is TRBV7-2, the J gene TRBJ2-5; 8 bases agree with TRBD1. CDR3 length: 15 residues. The V and J ends lost 5 bases and 5 bases, in that order; junction bases with no gene match: 10. Per the germline V gene, CDR1 is SGHTA and CDR2 is FQGNSA. The CDR3 protein is CASSPQIGDRETQYF. The CDR3 nucleotides are TGTGCCAGCAGCCCACAAATCGGGGACAGGGAGACCCAGTACTTC.

In this sample, this clonotype turned up a few times. The chain joins TRBV5-5 to TRBJ2-6; D not resolved. V shed 7 bases and J shed 0 bases, with 8 bases lying between them. CDR1 is SGHKS and CDR2 is YYEKEE in the germline V gene (reference sequence). This CDR3 region has 14 residues. Here the CDR3 reads CASADLSGANVLTF. The DNA for the CDR3 is TGTGCCAGCGCTGACCTCTCTGGGGCCAACGTCCTGACTTTC.

This clonotype was counted ten times or more. J is TRBJ1-1 and V is TRBV20-1, with D perhaps TRBD1 (6 bases). V dropped 5 bases and J dropped 0 bases, with 10 bases sitting between them. Germline CDR1 is DFQATT and CDR2 is SNEGSKA (reference sequence). CDR3 length: 13 amino acids. The CDR3 DNA reads as TGCAGTGCTTGGGACACTATGAACACTGAAGCTTTCTTT. Amino acids: CSAWDTMNTEAFF.

This clonotype was seen more than once but under ten times. The CDR3 reads CASSYPPTGMGTEAFF. CDR3 in DNA: TGTGCCAGCAGCTATCCCCCCACAGGGATGGGCACTGAAGCTTTCTTT. The V call is TRBV7-2, the J call TRBJ1-1; a possible D gene is TRBD1 (6 bases). The CDR3 is made up of 16 amino acids. The germline CDR1 and CDR2 sequences are SGHTA and FQGNSA. Deletions cut 4 bases from V and 4 bases from J, with 19 bases between.

At least ten counts were recorded for this clonotype. The J gene is TRBJ1-5, the V gene TRBV20-1, with D possibly being TRBD1 (6 bases). The V gene lost 0 bases and the J gene lost 3 bases, with 12 bases spanning the gap. The germline V gene encodes CDR1 DFQATT and CDR2 SNEGSKA (reference sequence). The CDR3 covers 15 residues. Written as DNA, the CDR3 is TGCAGTGCTAGAGACACCCCGGGACACAATCAGCCCCAGCATTTT. Its protein is CSARDTPGHNQPQHF.

This clonotype was seen more than once but under ten times. CDR3 sequence reads: CASRQGLDYGYTF. The CDR3, as DNA: TGTGCCAGCAGGCAGGGGTTGGACTATGGCTACACCTTC. The chain uses TRBV6-1 and TRBJ1-2; a possible D gene is TRBD1 (6 bases). Trimming shortened V by 6 bases and J by 3 bases, and 11 bases separated the two germline ends. Germline V CDR1 and CDR2: MNHNS, SASEGT. The CDR3 is 13 amino acids.

This clonotype came up a few times. The rearrangement joins TRBV7-9 to TRBJ2-5; TRBD1 is a possible D gene (5 bases). Looked up from germline, CDR1 is SEHNR and CDR2 is FQNEAQ (reference sequence). V was pared by 5 bases and J by 7 bases, with 14 bases between. The CDR3 runs to 13 residues. DNA of the CDR3: TGTGCCAGCAGCCGGACACCGGCTGGGACCCAGTACTTC. This translates into CASSRTPAGTQYF.

In this sample, this clonotype turned up a few times. The rearrangement joins TRBV4-2 to TRBJ2-1; TRBD2 aligns across 8 bases. CDR3 length equals 18 residues. Germline CDR1 is LGHNA and CDR2 is YNFKEQ. The trim removed 4 bases at V and 5 bases at J, leaving 16 bases unmatched. This chain's CDR3 is CASSRQTLEGLGDNEQFF. As DNA, the CDR3 is TGTGCCAGCAGCCGCCAGACTCTTGAGGGACTAGGGGACAATGAGCAGTTCTTC.

The count of this clonotype is one. This sequence joins TRBV4-1 and TRBJ1-6, with D perhaps TRBD1 (6 bases). This CDR3 region has 15 residues. The V and J ends lost 1 base and 6 bases respectively, with 10 bases between them. Germline lookup yields CDR1 MGHRA and CDR2 YSYEKL. The CDR3 coding sequence is TGCGCCAGCAGCCAAGGGGGGCAGGCTAATTCACCCCTCCACTTT. Translated: CASSQGGQANSPLHF.

In its sample, this clonotype was seen many times. The CDR3 DNA sequence: TGTGCCAGCAGCCGCACAGGGGATGGGGCCAACGTCCTGACTTTC. It is translated as CASSRTGDGANVLTF. V and J are TRBV7-2 and TRBJ2-6, with 7 nucleotides matching TRBD1. Germline V gives CDR1 SGHTA, CDR2 FQGNSA. The CDR3 is 15 amino acids. With V trimmed by 5 bases and J by 3 bases, 4 bases remained unmatched. The full variable domain, its missing parts supplied by reference TRBV7-2 and TRBJ2-6, is GAGVSQSPSNKVTEKGKDVELRCDPISGHTALYWYRQSLGQGLEFLIYFQGNSAPDKSGLPSDRFSAERTGGSVSTLTIQRTQQEDSAVYLCASSRTGDGANVLTFGAGSRLTVL.